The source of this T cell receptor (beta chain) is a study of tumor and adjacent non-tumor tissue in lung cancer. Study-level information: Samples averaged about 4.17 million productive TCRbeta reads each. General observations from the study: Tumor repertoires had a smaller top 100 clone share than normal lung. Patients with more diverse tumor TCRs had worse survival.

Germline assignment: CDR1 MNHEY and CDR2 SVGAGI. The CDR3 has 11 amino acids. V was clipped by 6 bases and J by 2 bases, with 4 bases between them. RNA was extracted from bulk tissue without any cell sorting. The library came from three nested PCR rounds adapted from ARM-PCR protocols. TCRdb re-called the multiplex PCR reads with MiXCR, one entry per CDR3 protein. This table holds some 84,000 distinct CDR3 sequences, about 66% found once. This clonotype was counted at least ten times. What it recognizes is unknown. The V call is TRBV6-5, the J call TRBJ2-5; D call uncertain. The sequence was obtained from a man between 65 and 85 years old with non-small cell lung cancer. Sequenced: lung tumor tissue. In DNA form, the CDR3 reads TGTGCCAGCAGCGCTCAAGAGACCCAGTACTTC. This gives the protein CASSAQETQYF.